This T cell receptor (beta chain) originates from a study of T cell responses to AZD1222 COVID-19 vaccine. Study conclusions and caveats: The number of AZD1222 recipients seropositive at baseline was only five to seven. Among the donors, most were white British and more were female, and clonal diversity was possibly underestimated. Vaccination with two AZD1222 doses was followed by a rise in Spike-specific TCR breadth and depth. The peak T cell response came first, and repertoires were sampled only after it.

CDR1 is SGHTA, CDR2 FQGNSA, per germline. CDR3 length: 15 amino acids. The J segment lost 10 bases and the V segment lost 0 bases, leaving 7 bases of the junction unmatched. Method: immunoSEQ multiplex PCR; TCRdb's copy keeps in-frame clones and lacks some. The sample shows roughly 55,000 clones, about 85% of them seen only once. On this clone: Antigen specificity is unknown.

The receptor was isolated from an adult in good health. The sample was peripheral blood, taken on day 0 of AZD1222 vaccination. The J gene is TRBJ2-1, the V gene TRBV7-2; 9 positions agree with TRBD1. CDR3: CASSLAGTGHGEQFF. The CDR3, as DNA: TGTGCCAGCAGCTTAGCCGGGACAGGGCACGGGGAGCAGTTCTTC.